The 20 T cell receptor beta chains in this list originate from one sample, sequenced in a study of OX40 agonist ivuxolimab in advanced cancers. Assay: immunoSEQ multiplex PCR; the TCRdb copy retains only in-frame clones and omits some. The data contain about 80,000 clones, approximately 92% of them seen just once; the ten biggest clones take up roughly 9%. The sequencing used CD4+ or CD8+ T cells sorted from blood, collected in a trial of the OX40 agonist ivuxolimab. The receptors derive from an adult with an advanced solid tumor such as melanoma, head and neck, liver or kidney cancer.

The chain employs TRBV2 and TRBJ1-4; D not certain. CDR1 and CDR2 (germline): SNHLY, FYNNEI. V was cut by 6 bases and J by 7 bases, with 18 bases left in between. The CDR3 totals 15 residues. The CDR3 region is CASRSLWAASEKLFF. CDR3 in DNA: TGTGCCAGCAGGTCCCTCTGGGCAGCAAGTGAAAAACTGTTTTTT. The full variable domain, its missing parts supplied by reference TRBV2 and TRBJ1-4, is EPEVTQTPSHQVTQMGQEVILRCVPISNHLYFYWYRQILGQKVEFLVSFYNNEISEKSEIFDDQFSVERPDGSNFTLKIRSTKLEDSAMYFCASRSLWAASEKLFFGSGTQLSVL.

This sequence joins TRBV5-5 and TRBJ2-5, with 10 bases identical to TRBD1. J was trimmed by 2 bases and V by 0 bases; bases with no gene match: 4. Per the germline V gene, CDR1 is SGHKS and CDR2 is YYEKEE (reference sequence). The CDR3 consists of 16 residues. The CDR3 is CASSLAGQGGQETQYF. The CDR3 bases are TGTGCCAGCAGCTTGGCCGGACAGGGGGGACAAGAGACCCAGTACTTC.

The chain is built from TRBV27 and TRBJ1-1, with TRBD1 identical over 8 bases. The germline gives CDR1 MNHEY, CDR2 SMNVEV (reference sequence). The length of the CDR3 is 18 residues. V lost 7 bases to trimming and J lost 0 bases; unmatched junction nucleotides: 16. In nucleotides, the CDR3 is TGTGCCAGCATCCGAGGCCAGGGGGCTTTTCTGATGAACACTGAAGCTTTCTTT. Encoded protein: CASIRGQGAFLMNTEAFF.

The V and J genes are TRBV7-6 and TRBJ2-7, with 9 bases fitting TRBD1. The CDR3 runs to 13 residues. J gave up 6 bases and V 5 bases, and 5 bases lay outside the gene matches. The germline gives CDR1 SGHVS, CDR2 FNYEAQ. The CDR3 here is CASSAGTGFEQYF. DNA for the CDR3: TGTGCCAGCAGCGCGGGGACAGGGTTCGAGCAGTACTTC.

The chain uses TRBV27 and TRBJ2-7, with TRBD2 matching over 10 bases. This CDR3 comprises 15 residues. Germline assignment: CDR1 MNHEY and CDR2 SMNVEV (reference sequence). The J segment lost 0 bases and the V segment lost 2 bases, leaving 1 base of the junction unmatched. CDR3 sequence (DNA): TGTGCCAGCAGTTTAGCTAGCGGGGGCTCCTACGAGCAGTACTTC. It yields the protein CASSLASGGSYEQYF.

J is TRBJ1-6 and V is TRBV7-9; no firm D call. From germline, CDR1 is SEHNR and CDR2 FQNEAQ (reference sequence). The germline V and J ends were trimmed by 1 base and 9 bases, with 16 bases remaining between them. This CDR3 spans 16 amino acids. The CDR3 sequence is CASSLEPGETPSPLHF. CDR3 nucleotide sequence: TGTGCCAGCAGCTTAGAGCCCGGGGAGACGCCTTCACCCCTCCACTTT.

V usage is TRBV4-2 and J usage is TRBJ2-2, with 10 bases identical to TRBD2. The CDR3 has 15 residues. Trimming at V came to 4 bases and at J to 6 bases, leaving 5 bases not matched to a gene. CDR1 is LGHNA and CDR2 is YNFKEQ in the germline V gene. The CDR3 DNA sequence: TGTGCCAGCAGCCCAGTAGGGACTAGCGCCGGGGAGCTGTTTTTT. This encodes CASSPVGTSAGELFF.

CDR3 residues: CASSPLDSGETQYF. CDR3 bases: TGTGCCAGCAGTCCCCTGGACAGTGGTGAGACCCAGTACTTC. The rearrangement uses TRBV27 and TRBJ2-5, with D perhaps TRBD1 (6 bases). CDR1 MNHEY and CDR2 SMNVEV come from the germline V gene (reference sequence). Trimming pared 5 bases from V and 5 bases from J, leaving 15 bases between. The CDR3 covers 14 residues.

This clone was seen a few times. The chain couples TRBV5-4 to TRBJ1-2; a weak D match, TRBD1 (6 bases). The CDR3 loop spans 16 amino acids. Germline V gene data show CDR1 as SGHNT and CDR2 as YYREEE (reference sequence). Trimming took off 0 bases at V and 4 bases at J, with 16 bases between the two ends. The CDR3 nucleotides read TGTGCCAGCAGCTTGGCGATGGACAGCCCCTTCTATGGCTACACCTTC. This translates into CASSLAMDSPFYGYTF.

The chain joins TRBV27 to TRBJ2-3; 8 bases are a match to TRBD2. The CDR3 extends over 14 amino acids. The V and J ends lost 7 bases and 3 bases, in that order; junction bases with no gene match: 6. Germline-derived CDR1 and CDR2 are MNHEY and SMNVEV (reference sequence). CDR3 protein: CASTAGGGTDTQYF. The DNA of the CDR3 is TGTGCCAGCACTGCGGGGGGCGGTACAGATACGCAGTATTTT.

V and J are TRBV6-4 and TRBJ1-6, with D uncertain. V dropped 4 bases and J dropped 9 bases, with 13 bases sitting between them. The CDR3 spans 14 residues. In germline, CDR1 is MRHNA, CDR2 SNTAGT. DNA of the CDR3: TGTGCCAGCAGTGGCCAGAGTTTGGGTTCACCCCTCCACTTT. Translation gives CASSGQSLGSPLHF.

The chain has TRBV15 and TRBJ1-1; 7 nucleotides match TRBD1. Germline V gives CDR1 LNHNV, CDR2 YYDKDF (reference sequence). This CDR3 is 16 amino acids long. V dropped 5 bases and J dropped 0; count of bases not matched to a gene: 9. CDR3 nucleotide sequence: TGTGCCACCAGCCGAGCAGGGGGGACAGTGAACACTGAAGCTTTCTTT. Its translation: CATSRAGGTVNTEAFF. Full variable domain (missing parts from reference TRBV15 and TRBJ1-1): DAMVIQNPRYQVTQFGKPVTLSCSQTLNHNVMYWYQQKSSQAPKLLFHYYDKDFNNEADTPDNFQSRRPNTSFCFLDIRSPGLGDTAMYLCATSRAGGTVNTEAFFGQGTRLTVV.

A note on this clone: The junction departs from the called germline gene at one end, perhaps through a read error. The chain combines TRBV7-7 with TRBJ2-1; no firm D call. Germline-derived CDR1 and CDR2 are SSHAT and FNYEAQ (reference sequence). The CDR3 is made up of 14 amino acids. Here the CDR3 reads CASSPNGLYNEQFF. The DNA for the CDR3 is TGTGCTAGCAGCCCCAATGGCCTGTACAATGAGCAGTTCTTC.

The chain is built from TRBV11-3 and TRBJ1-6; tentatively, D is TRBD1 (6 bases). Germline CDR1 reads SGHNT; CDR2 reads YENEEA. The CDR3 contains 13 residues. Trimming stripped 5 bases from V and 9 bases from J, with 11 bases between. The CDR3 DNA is TGTGCCAGCAGCGTGGGGGCCTTTTCACCCCTCCACTTT. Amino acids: CASSVGAFSPLHF.

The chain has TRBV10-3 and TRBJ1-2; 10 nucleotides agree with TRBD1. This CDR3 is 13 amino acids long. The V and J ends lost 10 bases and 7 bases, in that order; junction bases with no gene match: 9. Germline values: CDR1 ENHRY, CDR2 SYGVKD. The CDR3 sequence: CASSGTGVPGYTF. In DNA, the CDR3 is TGTGCCAGCTCCGGGACAGGGGTGCCTGGCTACACCTTC.

DNA of the CDR3: TGTGCCAGCAGCCCGGATGGAGGGGAGGACACTGAAGCTTTCTTT. The encoded protein is CASSPDGGEDTEAFF. The genes are TRBV11-2 and TRBJ1-1, with D tentatively TRBD1 (5 bases). CDR1 SGHAT and CDR2 FQNNGV come from the germline V gene. The germline V and J ends were trimmed by 5 bases and 3 bases, with 16 bases remaining between them. There are 15 residues in the CDR3.

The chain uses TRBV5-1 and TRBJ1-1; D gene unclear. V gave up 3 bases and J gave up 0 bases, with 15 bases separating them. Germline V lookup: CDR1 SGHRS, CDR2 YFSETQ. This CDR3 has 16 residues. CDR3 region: CASSSISTDMNTEAFF. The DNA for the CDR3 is TGCGCCAGCAGCTCCATAAGTACAGATATGAACACTGAAGCTTTCTTT.

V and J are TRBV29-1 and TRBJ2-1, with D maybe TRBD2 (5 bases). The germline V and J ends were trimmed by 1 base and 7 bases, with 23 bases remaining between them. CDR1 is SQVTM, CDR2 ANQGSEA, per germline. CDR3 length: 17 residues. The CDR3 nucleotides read TGCAGCGTTGAAGGAGGCGGGCCCCAATACCCCCCGAATGAGCAGTTCTTC. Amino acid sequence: CSVEGGGPQYPPNEQFF.

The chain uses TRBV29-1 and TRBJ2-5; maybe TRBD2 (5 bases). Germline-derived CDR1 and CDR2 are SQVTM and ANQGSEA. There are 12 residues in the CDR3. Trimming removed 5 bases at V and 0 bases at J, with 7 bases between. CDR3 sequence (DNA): TGCAGCGTTCTCGGGGACCAAGAGACCCAGTACTTC. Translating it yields CSVLGDQETQYF.

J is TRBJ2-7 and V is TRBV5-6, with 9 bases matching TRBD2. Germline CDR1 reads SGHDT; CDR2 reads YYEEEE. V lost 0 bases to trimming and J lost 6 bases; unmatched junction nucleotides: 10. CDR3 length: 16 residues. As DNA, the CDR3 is TGTGCCAGCAGCTTGGGAGCGGGGGGTCTTGTCAGCGAGCAGTACTTC. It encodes CASSLGAGGLVSEQYF.